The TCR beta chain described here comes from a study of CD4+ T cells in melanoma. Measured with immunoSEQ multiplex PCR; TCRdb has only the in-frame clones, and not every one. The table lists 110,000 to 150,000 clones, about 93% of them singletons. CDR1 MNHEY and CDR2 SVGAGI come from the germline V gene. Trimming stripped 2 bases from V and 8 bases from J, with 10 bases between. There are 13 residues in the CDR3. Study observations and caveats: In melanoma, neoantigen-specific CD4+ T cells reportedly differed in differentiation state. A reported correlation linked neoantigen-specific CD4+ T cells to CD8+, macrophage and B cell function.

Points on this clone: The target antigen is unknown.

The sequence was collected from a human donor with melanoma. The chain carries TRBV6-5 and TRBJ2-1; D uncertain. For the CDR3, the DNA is TGTGCCAGCAGTTACGGACCTGGCGATGAGCAGTTCTTC. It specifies CASSYGPGDEQFF.